This T cell receptor (beta chain) came from a study of radiotherapy plus CTLA-4 blockade in lung cancer. The V gene lost 0 bases and the J gene lost 2 bases, with 3 bases spanning the gap. CDR1 SGDLS and CDR2 YYNGEE come from the germline V gene. This CDR3 comprises 14 residues. Measured with immunoSEQ multiplex PCR; TCRdb has only the in-frame clones, and not every one. The sample shows 100,000 or so clones, approximately 82% of them seen only once. This clonotype originated in a human donor with non-small cell lung cancer that progressed on radiotherapy plus ipilimumab. Source: peripheral blood, taken from a patient treated with radiotherapy plus ipilimumab. This chain connects TRBV9 to TRBJ2-6; D unresolved. In DNA form, the CDR3 reads TGTGCCAGCAGCGTAGAAGCTGGGGCCAACGTCCTGACTTTC. Translating gives CASSVEAGANVLTF.